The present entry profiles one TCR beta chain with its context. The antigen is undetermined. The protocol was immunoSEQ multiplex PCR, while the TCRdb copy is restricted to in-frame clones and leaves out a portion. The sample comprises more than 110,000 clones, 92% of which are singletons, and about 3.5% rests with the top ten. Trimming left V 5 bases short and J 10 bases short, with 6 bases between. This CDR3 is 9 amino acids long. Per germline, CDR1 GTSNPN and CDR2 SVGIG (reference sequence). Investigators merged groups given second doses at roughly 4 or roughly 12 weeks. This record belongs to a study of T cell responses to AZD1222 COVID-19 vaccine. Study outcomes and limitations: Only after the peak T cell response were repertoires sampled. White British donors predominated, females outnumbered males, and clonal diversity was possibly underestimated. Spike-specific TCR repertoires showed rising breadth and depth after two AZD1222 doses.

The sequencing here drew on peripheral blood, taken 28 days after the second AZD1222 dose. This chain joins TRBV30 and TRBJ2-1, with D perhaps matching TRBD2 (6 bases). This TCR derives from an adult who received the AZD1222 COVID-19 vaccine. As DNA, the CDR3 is TGTGCCTGGGGAGGGGAGCAGTTCTTC. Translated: CAWGGEQFF. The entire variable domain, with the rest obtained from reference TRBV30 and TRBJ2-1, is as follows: SQTIHQWPATLVQPVGSPLSLECTVEGTSNPNLYWYRQAAGRGLQLLFYSVGIGQISSEVPQNLSASRPQDRQFILSSKKLLLSDSGFYLCAWGGEQFFGPGTRLTVL.